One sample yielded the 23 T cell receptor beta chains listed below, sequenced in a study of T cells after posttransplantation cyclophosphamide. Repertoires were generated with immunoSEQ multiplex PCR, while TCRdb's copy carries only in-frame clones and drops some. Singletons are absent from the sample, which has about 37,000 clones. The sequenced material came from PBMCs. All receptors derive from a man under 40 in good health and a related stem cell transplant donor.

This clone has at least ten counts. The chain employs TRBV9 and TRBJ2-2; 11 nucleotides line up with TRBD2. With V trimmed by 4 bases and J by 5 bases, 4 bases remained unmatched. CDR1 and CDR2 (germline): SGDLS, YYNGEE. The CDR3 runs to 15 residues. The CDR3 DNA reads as TGTGCCAGCAGCTTACTAGCGGGGGAAACCGGGGAGCTGTTTTTT. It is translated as CASSLLAGETGELFF.

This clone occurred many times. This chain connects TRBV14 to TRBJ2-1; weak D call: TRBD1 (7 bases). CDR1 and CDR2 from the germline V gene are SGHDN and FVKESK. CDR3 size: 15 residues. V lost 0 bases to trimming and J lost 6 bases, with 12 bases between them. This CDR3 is CASSQDRGVFNEQFF. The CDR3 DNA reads TGTGCCAGCAGCCAAGACAGGGGGGTGTTCAATGAGCAGTTCTTC.

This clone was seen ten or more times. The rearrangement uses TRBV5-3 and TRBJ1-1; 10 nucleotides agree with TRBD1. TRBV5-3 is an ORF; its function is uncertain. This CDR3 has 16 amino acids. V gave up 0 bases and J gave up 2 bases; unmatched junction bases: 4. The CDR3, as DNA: TGTGCCAGAAGCTTGGTGGGGACAGGGGCTAACACTGAAGCTTTCTTT. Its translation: CARSLVGTGANTEAFF.

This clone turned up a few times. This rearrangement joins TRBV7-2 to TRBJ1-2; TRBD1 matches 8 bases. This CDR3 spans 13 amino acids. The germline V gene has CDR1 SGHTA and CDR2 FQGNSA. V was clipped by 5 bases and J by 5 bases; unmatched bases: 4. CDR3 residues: CASSLGQDYGYTF. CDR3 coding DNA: TGTGCCAGCAGCCTGGGACAGGATTATGGCTACACCTTC.

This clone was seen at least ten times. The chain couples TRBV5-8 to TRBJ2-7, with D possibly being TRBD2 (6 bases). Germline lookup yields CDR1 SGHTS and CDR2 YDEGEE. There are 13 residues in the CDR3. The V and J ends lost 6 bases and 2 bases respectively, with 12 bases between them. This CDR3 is CASTRDSTYEQYF. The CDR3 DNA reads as TGTGCCAGCACCCGGGACTCAACCTACGAGCAGTACTTC.

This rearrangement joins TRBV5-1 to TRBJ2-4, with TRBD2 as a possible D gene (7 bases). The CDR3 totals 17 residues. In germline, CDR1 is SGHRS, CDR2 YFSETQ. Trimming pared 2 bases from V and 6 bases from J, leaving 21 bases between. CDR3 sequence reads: CASSFLRGGGRGNIQYF. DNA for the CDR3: TGCGCCAGCAGCTTCCTAAGAGGGGGGGGCCGCGGAAACATTCAGTACTTC.

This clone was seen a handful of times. For the CDR3, the DNA is TGTGCCAGCAGCTCTAGCTGGACGGGGTCATTAGGGGAGCTGTTTTTT. Protein sequence: CASSSSWTGSLGELFF. The J gene is TRBJ2-2, the V gene TRBV7-8, with a possible D match to TRBD2 (5 bases). The germline CDR1 and CDR2 sequences are SGHVS and FQNEAQ. Trimming cost V 4 bases and J 8 bases, with 20 bases left between them. This CDR3 comprises 16 residues.

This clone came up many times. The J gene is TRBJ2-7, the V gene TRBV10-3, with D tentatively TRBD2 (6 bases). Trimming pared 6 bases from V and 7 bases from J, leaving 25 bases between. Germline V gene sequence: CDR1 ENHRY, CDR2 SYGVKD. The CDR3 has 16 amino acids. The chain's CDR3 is CAISPSGTFGDREQYF. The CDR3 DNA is TGTGCCATCAGCCCCTCCGGGACTTTCGGGGATCGGGAGCAGTACTTC.

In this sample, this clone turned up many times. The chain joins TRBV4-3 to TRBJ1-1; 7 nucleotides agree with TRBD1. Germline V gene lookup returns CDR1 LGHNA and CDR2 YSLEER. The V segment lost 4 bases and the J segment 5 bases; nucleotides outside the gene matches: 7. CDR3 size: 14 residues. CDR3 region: CASSRNRGGTEAFF. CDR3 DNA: TGCGCCAGCAGCCGGAACAGGGGAGGTACTGAAGCTTTCTTT.

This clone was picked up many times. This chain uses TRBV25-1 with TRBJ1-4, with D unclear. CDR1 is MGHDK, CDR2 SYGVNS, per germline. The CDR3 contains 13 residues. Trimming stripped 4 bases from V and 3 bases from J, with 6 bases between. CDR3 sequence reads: CASSVIANEKLFF. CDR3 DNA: TGTGCCAGCAGTGTTATTGCTAATGAAAAACTGTTTTTT.

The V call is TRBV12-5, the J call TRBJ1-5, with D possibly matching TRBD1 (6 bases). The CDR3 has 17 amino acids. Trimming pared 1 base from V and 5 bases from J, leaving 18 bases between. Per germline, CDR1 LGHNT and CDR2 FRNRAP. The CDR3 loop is CASGLAQGGVRDQPQHF. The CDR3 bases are TGTGCTAGTGGTTTGGCCCAAGGGGGGGTTCGCGATCAGCCCCAGCATTTT.

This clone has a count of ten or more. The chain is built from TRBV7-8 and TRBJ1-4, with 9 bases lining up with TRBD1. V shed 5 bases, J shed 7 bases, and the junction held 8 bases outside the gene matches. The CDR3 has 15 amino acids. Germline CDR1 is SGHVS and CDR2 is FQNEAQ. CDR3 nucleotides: TGTGCCAGCAGCGGAGGGACAGGGTTAGGTGAAAAACTGTTTTTT. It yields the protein CASSGGTGLGEKLFF.

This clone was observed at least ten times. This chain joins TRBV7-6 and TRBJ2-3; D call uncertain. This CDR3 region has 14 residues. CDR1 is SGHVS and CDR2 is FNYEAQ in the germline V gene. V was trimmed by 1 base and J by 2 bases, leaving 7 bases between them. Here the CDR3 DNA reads TGTGCCAGCAGCTTAGAGAGGTCCACAGATACGCAGTATTTT. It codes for CASSLERSTDTQYF.

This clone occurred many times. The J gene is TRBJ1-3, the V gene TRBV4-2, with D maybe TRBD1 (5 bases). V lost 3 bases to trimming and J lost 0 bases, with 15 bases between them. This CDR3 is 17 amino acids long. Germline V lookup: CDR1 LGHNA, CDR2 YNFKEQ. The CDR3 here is CASSQNTGISSGNTIYF. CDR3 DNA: TGTGCCAGCAGCCAGAATACAGGAATCAGCTCTGGAAACACCATATATTTT.

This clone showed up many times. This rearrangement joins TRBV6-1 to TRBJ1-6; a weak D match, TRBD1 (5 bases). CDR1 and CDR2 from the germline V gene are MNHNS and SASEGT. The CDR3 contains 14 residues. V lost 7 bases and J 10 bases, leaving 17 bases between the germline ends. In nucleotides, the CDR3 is TGTGCCAGCACTGGGTGGGGCGAAGGATCACCCCTCCACTTT. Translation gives CASTGWGEGSPLHF.

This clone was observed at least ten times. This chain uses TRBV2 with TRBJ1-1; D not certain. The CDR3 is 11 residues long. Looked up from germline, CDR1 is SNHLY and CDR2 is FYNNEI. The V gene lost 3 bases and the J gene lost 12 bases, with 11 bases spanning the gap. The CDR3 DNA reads TGTGCCAGCAGTGAGCCCACTAGCACTTTCTTT. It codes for CASSEPTSTFF.

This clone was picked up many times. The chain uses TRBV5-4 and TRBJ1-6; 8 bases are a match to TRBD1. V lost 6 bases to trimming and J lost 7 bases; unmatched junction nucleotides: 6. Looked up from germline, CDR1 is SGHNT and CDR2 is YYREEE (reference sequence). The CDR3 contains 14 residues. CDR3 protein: CASNFDRGNSPLHF. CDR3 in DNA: TGTGCCAGCAACTTCGACAGGGGCAATTCACCCCTCCACTTT.

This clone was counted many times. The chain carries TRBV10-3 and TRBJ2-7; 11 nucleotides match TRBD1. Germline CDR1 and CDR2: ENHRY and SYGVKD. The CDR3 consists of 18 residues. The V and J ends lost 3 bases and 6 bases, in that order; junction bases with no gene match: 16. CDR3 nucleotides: TGTGCCATCAGTGACCCGGGACAGGGGGTATCCTCCCCTCTCGAGCAGTACTTC. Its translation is CAISDPGQGVSSPLEQYF.

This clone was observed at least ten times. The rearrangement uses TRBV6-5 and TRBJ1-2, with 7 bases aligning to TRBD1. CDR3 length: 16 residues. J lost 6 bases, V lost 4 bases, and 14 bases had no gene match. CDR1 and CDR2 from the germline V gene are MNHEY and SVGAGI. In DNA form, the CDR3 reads TGTGCCAGCAGTTCCCTCTACCGGACAGGCGAAAATGGCTACACCTTC. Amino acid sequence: CASSSLYRTGENGYTF.

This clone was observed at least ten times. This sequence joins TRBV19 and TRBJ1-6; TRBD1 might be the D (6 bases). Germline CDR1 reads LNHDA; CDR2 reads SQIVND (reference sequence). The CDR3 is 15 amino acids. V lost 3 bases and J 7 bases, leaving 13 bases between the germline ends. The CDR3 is CASSIRGPSNSPLHF. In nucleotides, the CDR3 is TGTGCCAGTAGTATCAGGGGTCCGTCGAATTCACCCCTCCACTTT.

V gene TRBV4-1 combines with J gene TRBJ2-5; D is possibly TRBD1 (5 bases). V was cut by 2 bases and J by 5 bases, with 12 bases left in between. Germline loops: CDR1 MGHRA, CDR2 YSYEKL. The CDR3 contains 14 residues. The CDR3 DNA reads TGCGCCAGCAGCCAAATAGACAGTTGGGAGACCCAGTACTTC. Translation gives CASSQIDSWETQYF.

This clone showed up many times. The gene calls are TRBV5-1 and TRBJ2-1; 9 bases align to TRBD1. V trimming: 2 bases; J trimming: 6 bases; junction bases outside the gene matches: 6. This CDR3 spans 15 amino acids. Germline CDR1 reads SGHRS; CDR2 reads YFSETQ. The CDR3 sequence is CASSLTGTGFNEQFF. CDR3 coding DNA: TGCGCCAGCAGCTTAACCGGGACAGGGTTCAATGAGCAGTTCTTC.

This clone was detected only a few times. The CDR3 sequence is CASGDGGGTDTQYF. Here the CDR3 DNA reads TGTGCTAGTGGTGATGGCGGGGGCACAGATACGCAGTATTTT. The V call is TRBV12-5, the J call TRBJ2-3; possibly TRBD2 for D (6 bases). Germline CDR1 reads LGHNT; CDR2 reads FRNRAP. Deletions cut 5 bases from V and 1 base from J, with 10 bases between. The CDR3 length is 14 residues.